The rows below give T cell receptor beta chains drawn from one sample of a study of T cells after yellow fever vaccination. TCRdb re-called the 5' RACE reads through MiXCR, storing one row per CDR3 protein. Of about 400,000 distinct CDR3 sequences in the sample, approximately 5.7% are singletons; the top ten hold roughly 15%. This specimen consisted of PBMCs, obtained 5 days after the yellow fever booster vaccination. The receptors shown here come from a man aged 25-40 years who received the YFV17D yellow fever vaccine. CDR3s include the opening cysteine and the closing phenylalanine or tryptophan. Fields, in order: J gene, D gene, clone size, V gene, CDR3 protein, CDR3 DNA. A D gene is named only where the DNA matches it firmly. Rows give clone size only sometimes, using once, few, many, or a class for an expanded clone.

TRBJ2-1	TRBD2	many	TRBV4-2	CASSQEVGLAGREQFF	TGTGCCAGCAGCCAAGAGGTGGGACTAGCGGGCCGAGAACAGTTCTTC
TRBJ2-1	TRBD2	many	TRBV6-2/TRBV6-3	CASIRGGGNEQFF	TGTGCCAGCATCAGAGGCGGGGGGAATGAGCAGTTCTTC
TRBJ2-3	TRBD2	few	TRBV19	CASSIGLAGYTDTQYF	TGTGCCAGTAGTATAGGACTAGCGGGCTACACAGATACGCAGTATTTT
TRBJ2-2	.	many	TRBV27	CASTNTGELFF	TGTGCCAGCACCAACACCGGGGAGCTGTTTTTT
TRBJ2-2	.	.	TRBV3-1	CASSPRDRNTGELFF	TGTGCCAGCAGTCCACGAGACAGGAACACCGGGGAGCTGTTTTTT
TRBJ2-2	.	.	TRBV28	CASSLWGRTGELFF	TGTGCCAGCAGTTTATGGGGGCGAACCGGGGAGCTGTTTTTT
TRBJ2-1	TRBD2	.	TRBV10-3	CAIRGTSGRDNEQFF	TGTGCCATCAGGGGGACTAGCGGGAGGGATAATGAGCAGTTCTTC
TRBJ2-7	TRBD1	.	TRBV5-4	CASSLDRGQSKQYF	TGTGCCAGCAGCTTGGACAGGGGGCAGTCGAAGCAGTACTTC
TRBJ2-7	.	many	TRBV7-2	CASSPGSTYEQYF	TGTGCCAGCAGCCCAGGATCCACCTACGAGCAGTACTTC
TRBJ2-3	TRBD1	many	TRBV20-1	CSAQGDIRTDTQYF	TGCAGTGCCCAGGGGGACATCCGCACAGATACGCAGTATTTT
TRBJ1-1	.	.	TRBV6-1	CASRADSGLGTEAFF	TGTGCCAGCAGGGCGGATTCGGGGCTGGGCACTGAAGCTTTCTTT
TRBJ2-7	TRBD1	few	TRBV4-2	CASSQDLGQDLEQYF	TGTGCCAGCAGCCAAGATTTGGGACAGGACCTCGAGCAGTACTTC
TRBJ2-1	.	many	TRBV28	CASSPSSAYNEQFF	TGTGCCAGCAGTCCCTCATCGGCCTACAATGAGCAGTTCTTC
TRBJ2-1	.	.	TRBV20-1	CRAERTYSYNEQFF	TGCAGGGCCGAGCGGACCTACTCCTACAATGAGCAGTTCTTC
TRBJ2-7	.	many	TRBV7-2	CASSFAGLYYEQYF	TGTGCCAGCAGCTTCGCGGGGCTTTATTACGAGCAGTACTTC